These 7 T cell receptor beta chains were all obtained from the same sample, sequenced in a study of T cell responses to AZD1222 COVID-19 vaccine. The assay was immunoSEQ multiplex PCR, and TCRdb's table has in-frame clones only and misses some. There are about 100,000 clones in the sample; more than 75% occur only once, and 4% to 5% lies in the top ten. The sequenced sample was peripheral blood, obtained on day 0 of MenACWY control vaccination. The receptor source for this set is an adult in good health.

The V call is TRBV5-6, the J call TRBJ2-7; the D is unclear. The ends were cut back, 3 bases at V and 0 bases at J, with 4 bases in the middle. Germline V gene data show CDR1 as SGHDT and CDR2 as YYEEEE. The CDR3 has 12 amino acids. The CDR3 sequence is CASSSSSYEQYF. The CDR3 DNA is TGTGCCAGCAGCTCCAGCTCCTACGAGCAGTACTTC.

The V call is TRBV29-1, the J call TRBJ2-3, with 8 bases matching TRBD2. The V gene end was trimmed by 6 bases and the J gene end by 2 bases; junction bases not matched to a gene: 7. The CDR3 extends over 14 amino acids. From germline, CDR1 is SQVTM and CDR2 ANQGSEA. The CDR3 nucleotides read TGCAGCGTCCGACAGCGGGAGCACACAGATACGCAGTATTTT. Protein sequence: CSVRQREHTDTQYF.

The chain is built from TRBV19 and TRBJ1-2; D uncertain. Looked up from germline, CDR1 is LNHDA and CDR2 is SQIVND (reference sequence). The CDR3 length is 15 residues. The germline V and J ends were trimmed by 0 bases and 4 bases, with 12 bases remaining between them. DNA for the CDR3: TGTGCCAGTAGTATAGACCCAGGCACGGGCTATGGCTACACCTTC. Its protein product is CASSIDPGTGYGYTF.

The J gene is TRBJ2-2, the V gene TRBV10-3; tentative D call: TRBD1 (6 bases). This CDR3 is 15 amino acids long. Germline CDR1 is ENHRY and CDR2 is SYGVKD. The V and J ends lost 10 bases and 2 bases respectively, with 17 bases between them. The CDR3 spells CATGRGSLNTGELFF. The CDR3 region has the DNA TGTGCCACGGGCAGGGGCTCTCTTAACACCGGGGAGCTGTTTTTT.

The chain combines TRBV19 with TRBJ2-7; TRBD2 agrees at 11 bases. The J segment lost 3 bases and the V segment lost 8 bases, leaving 6 bases of the junction unmatched. In germline, CDR1 is LNHDA, CDR2 SQIVND (reference sequence). The CDR3 has 14 amino acids. The CDR3 loop is CASSPLAGGYEQYF. CDR3 DNA: TGTGCCAGTTCCCCCCTAGCGGGAGGCTACGAGCAGTACTTC. Full variable domain (rest looked up from reference TRBV19 and TRBJ2-7): DGGITQSPKYLFRKEGQNVTLSCEQNLNHDAMYWYRQDPGQGLRLIYYSQIVNDFQKGDIAEGYSVSREKKESFPLTVTSAQKNPTAFYLCASSPLAGGYEQYFGPGTRLTVT.

The chain has TRBV7-9 and TRBJ2-5; D is uncertain. The CDR3 loop spans 16 amino acids. Between the trimmed V and J ends, which lost 1 base and 4 bases, there was a span of 16 bases. Germline V CDR1 and CDR2: SEHNR, FQNEAQ (reference sequence). In DNA, the CDR3 is TGTGCCAGCAGCTTAGTAGCTTGGCGGTCGAGAGAGACCCAGTACTTC. It translates to CASSLVAWRSRETQYF.

This clone is a singleton in its sample. J is TRBJ2-1 and V is TRBV5-4; D not certain. The CDR3 sequence is 13 residues long. V was shortened by 3 bases and J by 7 bases, with 11 bases between the two germline ends. The germline V gene encodes CDR1 SGHNT and CDR2 YYREEE (reference sequence). The CDR3: CASSSHTGNEQFF. In DNA, the CDR3 is TGTGCCAGCAGCTCCCATACCGGAAATGAGCAGTTCTTC.